This is a list of T cell receptor beta chains from one sample in a study of T cell changes during pregnancy in multiple sclerosis. Sequencing was performed with immunoSEQ multiplex PCR; in TCRdb, only in-frame clones are kept and a portion is missing. The table records approximately 13,000 clones, 80% to 95% of them present only once. Sequencing was performed on peripheral blood, taken in the second trimester of pregnancy. The receptors here all came from a female donor in good health, enrolled as a control in a pregnancy study. The CDR3 runs from the conserved cysteine through the conserved F or W. Fields, in order: D gene, clone size, J gene, V gene, CDR3 DNA, CDR3 protein. A D gene is named only where the DNA matches it firmly. Clone size is shown for a subset of rows, as once, few, many or a class of expanded clone.

d_call: .
clone_size: few
j_call: TRBJ2-3
v_call: TRBV11-3
cdr3_nt: TGTGCCAGCAGCCCCAGACTAGTCCCCGGTGATACGCAGTATTTT
cdr3_aa: CASSPRLVPGDTQYF

d_call: TRBD1
clone_size: .
j_call: TRBJ2-6
v_call: TRBV4-1
cdr3_nt: TGCGCCAGCAGCCAAGTGTGGACAGGGGGGGTTGGGGCCAACGTCCTGACTTTC
cdr3_aa: CASSQVWTGGVGANVLTF

d_call: TRBD2
clone_size: .
j_call: TRBJ2-1
v_call: TRBV6-1
cdr3_nt: TGTGCCAGCAGTGAAGGACTAGCTGAGGTGAATGAGCAGTTCTTC
cdr3_aa: CASSEGLAEVNEQFF

d_call: .
clone_size: .
j_call: TRBJ2-7
v_call: TRBV21-1
cdr3_nt: TGTGCCAGCAGCAAAGGCAATAGCGGGATCCCTACGACGGGTTTCAACCTCTCCTACGAGCAGTACTTC
cdr3_aa: CASSKGNSGIPTTGFNLSYEQYF

d_call: TRBD2
clone_size: .
j_call: TRBJ2-5
v_call: TRBV2
cdr3_nt: TGTGCCAGCGGCCCCAGACTAGCGGTCCAAGAGACCCAGTACTTC
cdr3_aa: CASGPRLAVQETQYF

d_call: TRBD1
clone_size: .
j_call: TRBJ1-2
v_call: TRBV13
cdr3_nt: TGTGCCAGCAGCCGACAGGGAAACTATGGCTACACCTTC
cdr3_aa: CASSRQGNYGYTF

d_call: .
clone_size: once
j_call: TRBJ2-2
v_call: TRBV29-1
cdr3_nt: TGCAGCGTTGAAGGGGGCCACCTCACCGGGGAGCTGTTTTTT
cdr3_aa: CSVEGGHLTGELFF

d_call: TRBD1
clone_size: few
j_call: TRBJ1-4
v_call: TRBV4-1
cdr3_nt: TGCGCCAGCAGCCCTCCGGACAGGGTATGGGAAAAACTGTTTTTT
cdr3_aa: CASSPPDRVWEKLFF

d_call: .
clone_size: .
j_call: TRBJ2-3
v_call: TRBV7-2
cdr3_nt: TGTGCCAGCAGCTTACTCACAGATACGCAGTATTTT
cdr3_aa: CASSLLTDTQYF

d_call: .
clone_size: .
j_call: TRBJ2-3
v_call: TRBV5-6
cdr3_nt: TGTGCCAGCAGCTTGGGAGGGGGATCCACAGATACGCAGTATTTT
cdr3_aa: CASSLGGGSTDTQYF

d_call: .
clone_size: .
j_call: TRBJ2-1
v_call: TRBV19
cdr3_nt: TGTGCCAGTAGTCCCCACAGGGCTAATGAGCAGTTCTTC
cdr3_aa: CASSPHRANEQFF

d_call: TRBD2
clone_size: .
j_call: TRBJ2-4
v_call: TRBV7-2
cdr3_nt: TGTGCCAGCAGCTTACAGCCCCTAGCGGGGGGTTCCAAAAACATTCAGTACTTC
cdr3_aa: CASSLQPLAGGSKNIQYF

d_call: .
clone_size: .
j_call: TRBJ2-1
v_call: TRBV4-3
cdr3_nt: TGCGCCAGCAGCCAGGATTCCATAGGGAGCGAGCAGTTCTTC
cdr3_aa: CASSQDSIGSEQFF

d_call: .
clone_size: .
j_call: TRBJ2-5
v_call: TRBV14
cdr3_nt: TGTGCCAGCAGCCCCGAACATTGGACCCAGTACTTC
cdr3_aa: CASSPEHWTQYF

d_call: TRBD1
clone_size: .
j_call: TRBJ2-7
v_call: TRBV19
cdr3_nt: TGTGCCAGTAGTATGGGGACAGTTCCCTACGAGCAGTACTTC
cdr3_aa: CASSMGTVPYEQYF

d_call: TRBD2
clone_size: .
j_call: TRBJ2-5
v_call: TRBV9
cdr3_nt: TGTGCCAGCAGCGTAGTCGGGAGGGCCATCGAGACCCAGTACTTC
cdr3_aa: CASSVVGRAIETQYF

d_call: TRBD1
clone_size: few
j_call: TRBJ2-3
v_call: TRBV7-2
cdr3_nt: TGTGCCAGCAGCTTGGGGACAGGCTACACAGATACGCAGTATTTT
cdr3_aa: CASSLGTGYTDTQYF

d_call: .
clone_size: .
j_call: TRBJ1-2
v_call: TRBV18
cdr3_nt: TGTGCCAGCTCACCACTCAGGGTTGGCTACACCTTC
cdr3_aa: CASSPLRVGYTF

d_call: TRBD1
clone_size: .
j_call: TRBJ2-3
v_call: TRBV7-6
cdr3_nt: TGTGCCAGCAGCTTAGGTAGGGGACAGCGGTCAGATACGCAGTATTTT
cdr3_aa: CASSLGRGQRSDTQYF

d_call: TRBD1
clone_size: .
j_call: TRBJ1-1
v_call: TRBV6-5
cdr3_nt: TGTGCCAGCACGCCGGGACAGGGTGCGCCTGAAGCTTTCTTT
cdr3_aa: CASTPGQGAPEAFF

d_call: TRBD1
clone_size: .
j_call: TRBJ2-2
v_call: TRBV7-6
cdr3_nt: TGTGCCAGCAGCTCCTGGACAGGGGCCCGGGGTGGGGAGCTGTTTTTT
cdr3_aa: CASSSWTGARGGELFF

d_call: .
clone_size: .
j_call: TRBJ1-2
v_call: TRBV27
cdr3_nt: TGTGCCAGCAGACCCGCGTCGACAGGAGCTGGTAACTATGGCTACACCTTC
cdr3_aa: CASRPASTGAGNYGYTF

d_call: TRBD1
clone_size: once
j_call: TRBJ1-5
v_call: TRBV19
cdr3_nt: TGTGCCAGCCGGGGGACAGGGACAGGCAATCAGCCCCAGCATTTT
cdr3_aa: CASRGTGTGNQPQHF

d_call: .
clone_size: .
j_call: TRBJ1-5
v_call: TRBV11-2
cdr3_nt: TGTGCCAGCAGCTCCCGCTTTAAGTTCGGGGGCGGGAGTCAGCCCCAGCATTTT
cdr3_aa: CASSSRFKFGGGSQPQHF

d_call: .
clone_size: .
j_call: TRBJ2-3
v_call: TRBV7-2
cdr3_nt: TGTGCCAGCAGCTTAGGAGCCGTAGATACGCAGTATTTT
cdr3_aa: CASSLGAVDTQYF

d_call: .
clone_size: once
j_call: TRBJ1-1
v_call: TRBV15
cdr3_nt: TGTGCCACCAGCCAACAAGGATTGGAGGAGGCTTTCTTT
cdr3_aa: CATSQQGLEEAFF

d_call: .
clone_size: once
j_call: TRBJ1-6
v_call: TRBV6-5
cdr3_nt: TGTGCCACCTCCTACAGGGAGAGAAATTCACCCCTCCACTTT
cdr3_aa: CATSYRERNSPLHF

d_call: TRBD2
clone_size: .
j_call: TRBJ2-5
v_call: TRBV29-1
cdr3_nt: TGCAGCGTTGGAAGGCTAGCGGGGCAAGAGACCCAGTACTTC
cdr3_aa: CSVGRLAGQETQYF

d_call: .
clone_size: .
j_call: TRBJ2-3
v_call: TRBV18
cdr3_nt: TGTGCCAGCTCATCCATGACTCTAGGGGGTTCGGATACGCAGTATTTT
cdr3_aa: CASSSMTLGGSDTQYF

d_call: .
clone_size: .
j_call: TRBJ2-3
v_call: TRBV5-6
cdr3_nt: TGTGCCAGCAGCGCGGGCACAGATACGCAGTATTTT
cdr3_aa: CASSAGTDTQYF

d_call: TRBD1
clone_size: .
j_call: TRBJ1-5
v_call: TRBV2
cdr3_nt: TGTGCCAGCAACACAGGGGATGTCGTCCAGCCCCAGCATTTT
cdr3_aa: CASNTGDVVQPQHF

d_call: .
clone_size: .
j_call: TRBJ2-7
v_call: TRBV7-3
cdr3_nt: TGTGCCAGCAGCTTAATGTTGGCAGGGGAGCAGTACTTC
cdr3_aa: CASSLMLAGEQYF

d_call: TRBD2
clone_size: once
j_call: TRBJ2-1
v_call: TRBV19
cdr3_nt: TGTGCCAGTAGTTCCGGACTAGCAGGGGAGGGGTACAATGAGCAGTTCTTC
cdr3_aa: CASSSGLAGEGYNEQFF

d_call: TRBD1
clone_size: .
j_call: TRBJ1-6
v_call: TRBV2
cdr3_nt: TGTGCCAGCTTCGACAGGGAAGGTTCACCCCTCCACTTT
cdr3_aa: CASFDREGSPLHF

d_call: .
clone_size: once
j_call: TRBJ1-3
v_call: TRBV29-1
cdr3_nt: TGCAGCGTTGAGGTCGGGGACTCTGGAAACACCATATATTTT
cdr3_aa: CSVEVGDSGNTIYF

d_call: TRBD1
clone_size: .
j_call: TRBJ2-3
v_call: TRBV11-2
cdr3_nt: TGTGCCAGCAGCTTAGACGAGGGGGCTAGCACAGATACGCAGTATTTT
cdr3_aa: CASSLDEGASTDTQYF

d_call: .
clone_size: once
j_call: TRBJ2-3
v_call: TRBV2
cdr3_nt: TGTGCCAGGGGGCGGTCCTCTAGCACAGATACGCAGTATTTT
cdr3_aa: CARGRSSSTDTQYF

d_call: .
clone_size: .
j_call: TRBJ1-4
v_call: TRBV5-1
cdr3_nt: TGCGCCAGCAGCTCAGCCTGGGGAGGGGCAGGTGAAACTAATGAAAAACTGTTTTTT
cdr3_aa: CASSSAWGGAGETNEKLFF

d_call: TRBD2
clone_size: .
j_call: TRBJ2-7
v_call: TRBV5-6
cdr3_nt: TGTGCCAGCAGCAACCCGGGAGGCCTCTTCTACGAGCAGTACTTC
cdr3_aa: CASSNPGGLFYEQYF

d_call: .
clone_size: .
j_call: TRBJ2-1
v_call: TRBV7-9
cdr3_nt: TGTGCCAGCACCCACAGGAGGAGGGGACTGATAAATGAGCAGTTCTTC
cdr3_aa: CASTHRRRGLINEQFF

d_call: .
clone_size: .
j_call: TRBJ2-2
v_call: TRBV2
cdr3_nt: TGTGCCAGCGACCTCCAACTTGGAGTCACGGCACGGGAGCTGTTTTTT
cdr3_aa: CASDLQLGVTARELFF

d_call: TRBD1
clone_size: .
j_call: TRBJ2-2
v_call: TRBV11-1
cdr3_nt: TGTGCCAGCAGCACCCGTCCGGGACAGGGTTCCGGGGAGCTGTTTTTT
cdr3_aa: CASSTRPGQGSGELFF

d_call: .
clone_size: once
j_call: TRBJ1-4
v_call: TRBV19
cdr3_nt: TGTGCCAGTAGTATGTTACAGGCAACTAATGAAAAACTGTTTTTT
cdr3_aa: CASSMLQATNEKLFF

d_call: .
clone_size: .
j_call: TRBJ2-1
v_call: TRBV15
cdr3_nt: TGTGCCACCAGCAGCTCAGGGGTTTCCTACAATGAGCAGTTCTTC
cdr3_aa: CATSSSGVSYNEQFF

d_call: TRBD1
clone_size: .
j_call: TRBJ2-7
v_call: TRBV15
cdr3_nt: TGTGCCACCAGCAGAGTGTCGAAGGGGGCGTACGAGCAGTACTTC
cdr3_aa: CATSRVSKGAYEQYF

d_call: .
clone_size: .
j_call: TRBJ2-6
v_call: TRBV28
cdr3_nt: TGTGCCAGCAGTTCGTTCCGGGACTCCCTCTCTGGGGCCAACGTCCTGACTTTC
cdr3_aa: CASSSFRDSLSGANVLTF

d_call: .
clone_size: .
j_call: TRBJ1-4
v_call: TRBV6-5
cdr3_nt: TGTGCCAGCAGTTACTCAGGAGAAAGGTTCAGAAAACTGTTTTTT
cdr3_aa: CASSYSGERFRKLFF

d_call: TRBD2
clone_size: .
j_call: TRBJ2-1
v_call: TRBV19
cdr3_nt: TGTGCCAGTAGTACCCGGCCGGGACTAGCGAACGATGAGCAGTTCTTC
cdr3_aa: CASSTRPGLANDEQFF

d_call: .
clone_size: once
j_call: TRBJ2-1
v_call: TRBV7-2
cdr3_nt: TGTGCCAGCAGCACGAGCGGAATTTCCTACAATGAGCAGTTCTTC
cdr3_aa: CASSTSGISYNEQFF

d_call: .
clone_size: .
j_call: TRBJ1-1
v_call: TRBV7-9
cdr3_nt: TGTGCCAGCAGCTTCCAGGAGAACACTGAAGCTTTCTTT
cdr3_aa: CASSFQENTEAFF

d_call: .
clone_size: .
j_call: TRBJ1-1
v_call: TRBV9
cdr3_nt: TGTGCCAGCAGCGTAGAGGGAGCTATGAACACTGAAGCTTTCTTT
cdr3_aa: CASSVEGAMNTEAFF

d_call: .
clone_size: .
j_call: TRBJ1-1
v_call: TRBV10-1
cdr3_nt: TGCGCCAGCATCTTATTAATGTCGACAGGATTGAACACTGAAGCTTTCTTT
cdr3_aa: CASILLMSTGLNTEAFF

d_call: TRBD1
clone_size: .
j_call: TRBJ2-7
v_call: TRBV5-6
cdr3_nt: TGTGCCAGCAGCGTGGAAAAGACAGGGACGATCGGCTACGAGCAGTACTTC
cdr3_aa: CASSVEKTGTIGYEQYF

d_call: TRBD1
clone_size: .
j_call: TRBJ1-2
v_call: TRBV28
cdr3_nt: TGTGCCAGCAGTCTCGGGACAGGGGGCCCCTATGGCTACACCTTC
cdr3_aa: CASSLGTGGPYGYTF

d_call: TRBD1
clone_size: .
j_call: TRBJ1-2
v_call: TRBV7-2
cdr3_nt: TGTGCCAGCAGCTTCGGGACAGCCTCAGCTAACTATGGCTACACCTTC
cdr3_aa: CASSFGTASANYGYTF

d_call: .
clone_size: .
j_call: TRBJ2-3
v_call: TRBV27
cdr3_nt: TGTGCCAGCAGTTTAGATTGGACACTCACAGATACGCAGTATTTT
cdr3_aa: CASSLDWTLTDTQYF

d_call: TRBD1
clone_size: .
j_call: TRBJ1-5
v_call: TRBV2
cdr3_nt: TGTGCCAGCAGGACGGACAGGACTAATCAGCCCCAGCATTTT
cdr3_aa: CASRTDRTNQPQHF

d_call: TRBD1
clone_size: .
j_call: TRBJ2-1
v_call: TRBV25-1
cdr3_nt: TGTGCCAGCAGTAAAGACAGGGCGAAGGATGAGCAGTTCTTC
cdr3_aa: CASSKDRAKDEQFF

d_call: .
clone_size: .
j_call: TRBJ2-5
v_call: TRBV6-5
cdr3_nt: TGTGCCAGCAGTTATGGGGCGGTGCAAGAGACCCAGTACTTC
cdr3_aa: CASSYGAVQETQYF

d_call: .
clone_size: .
j_call: TRBJ2-7
v_call: TRBV7-6
cdr3_nt: TGTGCCAGCAGCCTCCTTGGTGGGGCAGGGCCGGAAGAGCAGTACTTC
cdr3_aa: CASSLLGGAGPEEQYF